This T cell receptor (beta chain) was identified during a study of T cell repertoires in cytomegalovirus infection. Note on this clonotype: Its target is not known.

Study outcomes and limitations: What dominated the ex vivo response were HLA-C-restricted CMV-specific TCR beta clonotypes.

TCRdb used MiXCR to reprocess the reads, holding one entry per CDR3 protein. The sample has 200,000 to 300,000 distinct CDR3 sequences, around 13% seen once. The sequenced sample consisted of PBMCs. The sequence was collected from a human donor in good health (CMV status not recorded). Some clones in this sample may be carry-over from other donors' samples.

The CDR3 coding sequence is TGTGCCACTAAGTGGGAGGGCAATGAGCAGTTCTTC. Amino acid sequence: CATKWEGNEQFF. The chain couples TRBV28 to TRBJ2-1; 7 bases match TRBD2. CDR1 is MDHEN, CDR2 SYDVKM, per germline. The V and J ends lost 10 bases and 6 bases, in that order; junction bases with no gene match: 6. The CDR3 runs 12 residues.